The rows below give T cell receptor beta chains drawn from one sample of a study of blood T cell repertoires in COVID-19. Measured with immunoSEQ multiplex PCR; TCRdb has only the in-frame clones, and not every one. Among around 37,000 clones listed, about nine tenths were seen once. Specimen: peripheral blood. All receptors derive from a man aged 45-65 years with active or convalescent COVID-19. The CDR3 runs from the conserved cysteine through the conserved F or W. A D gene is named only where the DNA matches it firmly. Rows may omit the clone size; those that give it use once, few, many or a size class.

clone_size: -
v_call: TRBV10-3
d_call: TRBD1
j_call: TRBJ2-3
cdr3_nt: TGTGCCATCAGTGAGGGGTGGACAGGGGGGACTATTGATACGCAGTATTTT
cdr3_aa: CAISEGWTGGTIDTQYF

clone_size: -
v_call: TRBV19
d_call: TRBD2
j_call: TRBJ2-2
cdr3_nt: TGTGCCAGTACTTCAGGAGCAGGGAGGGACACCGGGGAGCTGTTTTTT
cdr3_aa: CASTSGAGRDTGELFF

clone_size: -
v_call: TRBV2
d_call: -
j_call: TRBJ2-7
cdr3_nt: TGTGCCAGCAGGAGGAATACCTACGAGCAGTACTTC
cdr3_aa: CASRRNTYEQYF

clone_size: -
v_call: TRBV27
d_call: -
j_call: TRBJ1-2
cdr3_nt: TGTGCCAGCAGTTTAAACAGGGACGCTAACTATGGCTACACCTTC
cdr3_aa: CASSLNRDANYGYTF

clone_size: once
v_call: TRBV6-5
d_call: -
j_call: TRBJ2-3
cdr3_nt: TGTGCCAGCAGTTTCCCCGGCGGCCCCAGCACAGATACGCAGTATTTT
cdr3_aa: CASSFPGGPSTDTQYF

clone_size: -
v_call: TRBV30
d_call: TRBD2
j_call: TRBJ2-5
cdr3_nt: TGTGCCTGGAGTGTACCAGCGGGAGTGGAGACCCAGTACTTC
cdr3_aa: CAWSVPAGVETQYF

clone_size: few
v_call: TRBV6-2/TRBV6-3
d_call: -
j_call: TRBJ2-2
cdr3_nt: TGTGCCAGCAGCGAGGGCACCGGGGAGCTGTTTTTT
cdr3_aa: CASSEGTGELFF

clone_size: -
v_call: TRBV18
d_call: -
j_call: TRBJ2-7
cdr3_nt: TGTGCCAGCTCAACCTGGACAGCGAGCTCCTACGAGCAGTACTTC
cdr3_aa: CASSTWTASSYEQYF

clone_size: -
v_call: TRBV6-5
d_call: -
j_call: TRBJ2-1
cdr3_nt: TGTGCCAGTGGACATGACCCACGGAATGAGCAGTTCTTC
cdr3_aa: CASGHDPRNEQFF

clone_size: -
v_call: TRBV10-3
d_call: TRBD1
j_call: TRBJ1-4
cdr3_nt: TGTGCCATCAGTGGACAGGGGGCTAATGAAAAACTGTTTTTT
cdr3_aa: CAISGQGANEKLFF

clone_size: -
v_call: TRBV28
d_call: TRBD1
j_call: TRBJ1-4
cdr3_nt: TGTGCCAGCAGACGCGAGACCGGGACAGGGAGGTTTTGGAATGAAAAACTGTTTTTT
cdr3_aa: CASRRETGTGRFWNEKLFF

clone_size: -
v_call: TRBV6-5
d_call: TRBD1
j_call: TRBJ2-7
cdr3_nt: TGTGCCAGCAGTCGGACAGGGAGCTCCTACGAGCAGTACTTC
cdr3_aa: CASSRTGSSYEQYF

clone_size: once
v_call: TRBV5-1
d_call: TRBD2
j_call: TRBJ2-7
cdr3_nt: TGCGCCAGCAGCTTGTCCCCGACTAGCGGGAGCGAGCAGTACTTC
cdr3_aa: CASSLSPTSGSEQYF

clone_size: -
v_call: TRBV10-3
d_call: -
j_call: TRBJ2-3
cdr3_nt: TGTGCCATCAGTGAGGGCGTGAGGGTTAGCACAGATACGCAGTATTTT
cdr3_aa: CAISEGVRVSTDTQYF

clone_size: -
v_call: TRBV24-1
d_call: -
j_call: TRBJ2-2
cdr3_nt: TGTGCCACCAGACAGGAGAACACCGGGGAGCTGTTTTTT
cdr3_aa: CATRQENTGELFF

clone_size: -
v_call: TRBV5-1
d_call: TRBD2
j_call: TRBJ2-7
cdr3_nt: TGCGCCAGCAGCTTCGGCCTAGCGGTCCGCGAGCAGTACTTC
cdr3_aa: CASSFGLAVREQYF

clone_size: once
v_call: TRBV29-1
d_call: TRBD2
j_call: TRBJ2-7
cdr3_nt: TGCAGCGTTGACTTGATGGCTAGCGGGAGAGTCTACGAGCAGTACTTC
cdr3_aa: CSVDLMASGRVYEQYF

clone_size: -
v_call: TRBV18
d_call: TRBD1
j_call: TRBJ2-2
cdr3_nt: TGTGCCAGCTCACAAAGACAGGGTGTTGATACCGGGGAGCTGTTTTTT
cdr3_aa: CASSQRQGVDTGELFF

clone_size: few
v_call: TRBV6-5
d_call: TRBD1
j_call: TRBJ2-3
cdr3_nt: TGTGCCAGCAGTTCGGGGGACAGGGGTTGGACAGATACGCAGTATTTT
cdr3_aa: CASSSGDRGWTDTQYF

clone_size: -
v_call: TRBV2
d_call: -
j_call: TRBJ2-5
cdr3_nt: TGTGCCAGCAGGGCGGTCCAAGAGACCCAGTACTTC
cdr3_aa: CASRAVQETQYF

clone_size: -
v_call: TRBV24-1
d_call: -
j_call: TRBJ2-3
cdr3_nt: TGTGCCACCAGTGATTTGCGGGATTCCACAGATACGCAGTATTTT
cdr3_aa: CATSDLRDSTDTQYF

clone_size: -
v_call: TRBV9
d_call: -
j_call: TRBJ2-7
cdr3_nt: TGTGCCAGCAGCGGAAAGGGGGTCGCAGGCTCCTACGAGCAGTACTTC
cdr3_aa: CASSGKGVAGSYEQYF

clone_size: -
v_call: TRBV18
d_call: TRBD1
j_call: TRBJ1-2
cdr3_nt: TGTGCCAGCTCGCGGACAGGGTTCGATGGCTACACCTTC
cdr3_aa: CASSRTGFDGYTF

clone_size: once
v_call: TRBV5-1
d_call: TRBD1
j_call: TRBJ2-3
cdr3_nt: TGCGCCAGCAGCTTGAGGACAGGAGCCTATGATACGCAGTATTTT
cdr3_aa: CASSLRTGAYDTQYF

clone_size: -
v_call: TRBV19
d_call: -
j_call: TRBJ2-2
cdr3_nt: TGTGCCAGTAGTAAATCGAGCTCCGGGGAGCTGTTTTTT
cdr3_aa: CASSKSSSGELFF

clone_size: -
v_call: TRBV6-5
d_call: TRBD2
j_call: TRBJ2-1
cdr3_nt: TGTGCCAGCAGCAGGACTAGCGGAGAGCAGTTCTTC
cdr3_aa: CASSRTSGEQFF

clone_size: few
v_call: TRBV28
d_call: -
j_call: TRBJ2-2
cdr3_nt: TGTGCCAGCAGTTTTAGGCAGGGGAGTATTGGGGGCACCGGGGAGCTGTTTTTT
cdr3_aa: CASSFRQGSIGGTGELFF

clone_size: -
v_call: TRBV4-3
d_call: TRBD2
j_call: TRBJ2-3
cdr3_nt: TGCGCCAGCAGCCAAGGGCTAGCGGGAGGCCTTGGGGGCACAGATACGCAGTATTTT
cdr3_aa: CASSQGLAGGLGGTDTQYF

clone_size: -
v_call: TRBV7-2
d_call: TRBD1
j_call: TRBJ2-3
cdr3_nt: TGTGCCAGCAGCTCTCAGGGGGCGGTTTTGAATACGCAGTATTTT
cdr3_aa: CASSSQGAVLNTQYF

clone_size: -
v_call: TRBV6-6
d_call: -
j_call: TRBJ1-1
cdr3_nt: TGTGCCAGCAGTTACTTGGAGGGTGGGGCTGAAGCTTTCTTT
cdr3_aa: CASSYLEGGAEAFF

clone_size: -
v_call: TRBV7-2
d_call: TRBD2
j_call: TRBJ2-7
cdr3_nt: TGTGCCAGCAGCTTAGTGTCGACTAGCGGGAGGAACGAGCAGTACTTC
cdr3_aa: CASSLVSTSGRNEQYF

clone_size: -
v_call: TRBV18
d_call: -
j_call: TRBJ1-5
cdr3_nt: TGTGCCAGCTCACCAGAGGTATCCGTGCAGCCCCAGCATTTT
cdr3_aa: CASSPEVSVQPQHF

clone_size: -
v_call: TRBV27
d_call: -
j_call: TRBJ1-2
cdr3_nt: TGTGCCAGCAGAAACCTCGATACAGTACCCGGCTACACCTTC
cdr3_aa: CASRNLDTVPGYTF

clone_size: -
v_call: TRBV18
d_call: -
j_call: TRBJ2-3
cdr3_nt: TGTGCCAGCTCACCACCGCGACAGGCAGATACGCAGTATTTT
cdr3_aa: CASSPPRQADTQYF

clone_size: -
v_call: TRBV27
d_call: TRBD1
j_call: TRBJ2-2
cdr3_nt: TGTGCCAGCAGTCGGACAGGGTGGGCCGGGGAGCTGTTTTTT
cdr3_aa: CASSRTGWAGELFF

clone_size: -
v_call: TRBV10-1
d_call: TRBD1
j_call: TRBJ2-7
cdr3_nt: TGCGCCAGCAGTGTTACAGGGGGCTTCCACGAGCAGTACTTC
cdr3_aa: CASSVTGGFHEQYF

clone_size: -
v_call: TRBV7-8
d_call: TRBD1
j_call: TRBJ2-2
cdr3_nt: TGTGCCAGCACCCTGGTTCGACAGGGATCGACCGGGGAGCTGTTTTTT
cdr3_aa: CASTLVRQGSTGELFF

clone_size: once
v_call: TRBV3-1/TRBV3-2
d_call: -
j_call: TRBJ2-7
cdr3_nt: TGTGCCAGCAGCCAAGTTTACAACCGAGTGGCCCGGACACCCAGCTCCTACGAGCAGTACTTC
cdr3_aa: CASSQVYNRVARTPSSYEQYF

clone_size: -
v_call: TRBV4-3
d_call: -
j_call: TRBJ2-5
cdr3_nt: TGCGCCAGCAGCCACTACCAACAAGAGACCCAGTACTTC
cdr3_aa: CASSHYQQETQYF

clone_size: -
v_call: TRBV4-2
d_call: TRBD2
j_call: TRBJ2-7
cdr3_nt: TGTGCCAGCAGCCAAGATTCGATATCTAGCGGGAACTTTTACTACGAGCAGTACTTC
cdr3_aa: CASSQDSISSGNFYYEQYF

clone_size: -
v_call: TRBV29-1
d_call: -
j_call: TRBJ2-5
cdr3_nt: TGCAGCGTTGAACCCGCAGGGTGGGAGACCCAGTACTTC
cdr3_aa: CSVEPAGWETQYF

clone_size: -
v_call: TRBV28
d_call: TRBD2
j_call: TRBJ2-1
cdr3_nt: TGTGCCAGCAGTTTGCGCGGGAGCGGCGCTTTAGACAATGAGCAGTTCTTC
cdr3_aa: CASSLRGSGALDNEQFF

clone_size: -
v_call: TRBV20-1
d_call: -
j_call: TRBJ2-7
cdr3_nt: TGCAGTGCTAGTCGCGGGTCCTCCTACGAGCAGTACTTC
cdr3_aa: CSASRGSSYEQYF

clone_size: -
v_call: TRBV28
d_call: TRBD2
j_call: TRBJ2-5
cdr3_nt: TGTGCCAGCAGTTTATTAGCGGGAGACTGGGAGACCCAGTACTTC
cdr3_aa: CASSLLAGDWETQYF

clone_size: -
v_call: TRBV25-1
d_call: -
j_call: TRBJ2-1
cdr3_nt: TGTGCCAGCAGTGAACCCGACGGCGGGGCTTACAATGAGCAGTTCTTC
cdr3_aa: CASSEPDGGAYNEQFF

clone_size: -
v_call: TRBV6-4
d_call: -
j_call: TRBJ2-3
cdr3_nt: TGTGCCAGCAGTGCCAACTTCGGCACAGATACGCAGTATTTT
cdr3_aa: CASSANFGTDTQYF

clone_size: -
v_call: TRBV20-1
d_call: TRBD2
j_call: TRBJ2-7
cdr3_nt: TGCAGTGCTAGTCAGTTAGGGACTAGTAGATACGAGCAGTACTTC
cdr3_aa: CSASQLGTSRYEQYF

clone_size: -
v_call: TRBV7-2
d_call: TRBD1
j_call: TRBJ1-4
cdr3_nt: TGTGCCAGCAGCTACGGGACAGGGGGTGAAAAACTGTTTTTT
cdr3_aa: CASSYGTGGEKLFF

clone_size: -
v_call: TRBV10-1
d_call: TRBD1
j_call: TRBJ2-7
cdr3_nt: TGCGCCAGCAGCCCGGCCGGGAAAAGGACAGGGGGATCCTACGAGCAGTACTTC
cdr3_aa: CASSPAGKRTGGSYEQYF

clone_size: -
v_call: TRBV4-3
d_call: TRBD1
j_call: TRBJ2-3
cdr3_nt: TGCGCCAGCAGCAGGGGGCAAGGCACAGATACGCAGTATTTT
cdr3_aa: CASSRGQGTDTQYF

clone_size: -
v_call: TRBV5-6
d_call: TRBD2
j_call: TRBJ2-7
cdr3_nt: TGTGCCAGCAGCTTGGAACCTAGCGGGATGGTGCAGTACTTC
cdr3_aa: CASSLEPSGMVQYF

clone_size: -
v_call: TRBV18
d_call: -
j_call: TRBJ2-4
cdr3_nt: TGTGCCAGCTCACCACTGGACCGACAGAAAAACATTCAGTACTTC
cdr3_aa: CASSPLDRQKNIQYF

clone_size: few
v_call: TRBV6-5
d_call: TRBD1
j_call: TRBJ2-2
cdr3_nt: TGTGCCAGCAGTTACTCCAGGACAGGATTCACCGGGGAGCTGTTTTTT
cdr3_aa: CASSYSRTGFTGELFF

clone_size: -
v_call: TRBV19
d_call: -
j_call: TRBJ1-2
cdr3_nt: TGTGCCAGTAGTAACAACAGACTACTCTATGGCTACACCTTC
cdr3_aa: CASSNNRLLYGYTF

clone_size: -
v_call: TRBV28
d_call: TRBD2
j_call: TRBJ2-1
cdr3_nt: TGTGCCAGCGGACTAGCGGAATACAATGAGCAGTTCTTC
cdr3_aa: CASGLAEYNEQFF

clone_size: -
v_call: TRBV6-5
d_call: -
j_call: TRBJ2-5
cdr3_nt: TGTGCCAGTAGGGACTCCACCATGAGAGAGACCCAGTACTTC
cdr3_aa: CASRDSTMRETQYF

clone_size: few
v_call: TRBV18
d_call: -
j_call: TRBJ2-2
cdr3_nt: TGTGCCAGCTCACTGGGGACAAACACCGGGGAGCTGTTTTTT
cdr3_aa: CASSLGTNTGELFF

clone_size: -
v_call: TRBV6-2/TRBV6-3
d_call: TRBD2
j_call: TRBJ2-1
cdr3_nt: TGTGCCAGCAGTGACCCTAGCGGGAGGCAGGGCAATGAGCAGTTCTTC
cdr3_aa: CASSDPSGRQGNEQFF

clone_size: -
v_call: TRBV5-5
d_call: -
j_call: TRBJ2-1
cdr3_nt: TGTGCCAGCAGCTTCGAGGAAAACTCCTACAATGAGCAGTTCTTC
cdr3_aa: CASSFEENSYNEQFF

clone_size: -
v_call: TRBV30
d_call: TRBD1
j_call: TRBJ1-1
cdr3_nt: TGTGCCTGGAGGATGGGGGACAGGGGCTTTTATGAAGCTTTCTTT
cdr3_aa: CAWRMGDRGFYEAFF